This passage covers 21 T cell receptor beta chains from one sample sequenced in a study of blood T cells in healthy people across ages. Primed by a sample-barcoded 5' primer and a J-beta primer mix, a second PCR proceeded for roughly 7 to 11 cycles. TCRdb reprocessed the 5' RACE reads with MiXCR, giving one entry per CDR3 protein. This table holds 1.5 million to 1.8 million distinct CDR3 sequences, 40% to 45% found once. Material: blood. Source of these receptors: a woman aged 18 to 35 in good health.

The chain is built from TRBV30 and TRBJ2-5, with D unclear. CDR1 and CDR2 (germline): GTSNPN, SVGIG (reference sequence). The V end lost 5 bases, the J end lost 13 bases, and 20 bases lay between the germline ends. The CDR3 has 12 residues. This CDR3 is CAWSQQFGSGYF. The CDR3 DNA sequence: TGTGCCTGGTCGCAGCAGTTTGGTAGTGGGTACTTC.

The chain recombines TRBV6-2 or TRBV6-3 with TRBJ2-5, with 7 bases lining up with TRBD1. After removal of 6 bases from V and 1 base from J, the junction contained 5 bases not matched to a gene. CDR1 and CDR2 from the germline V gene are MNHEY and SVGEGT. This CDR3 is built from 14 residues. The CDR3 loop reads CASRPTGPQETQYF. Here the CDR3 DNA reads TGTGCCAGCAGACCGACAGGGCCCCAAGAGACCCAGTACTTC.

CDR3 sequence: CASSWDREAGNTIYF. The DNA for the CDR3 is TGTGCCAGCAGTTGGGACAGGGAAGCGGGAAACACCATATATTTT. The rearrangement uses TRBV12-3 or TRBV12-4 and TRBJ1-3; TRBD1 agrees at 9 bases. There are 15 residues in the CDR3. Trimming cost V 4 bases and J 4 bases; bases outside gene matches: 5.

The rearrangement joins TRBV20-1 to TRBJ2-1; tentative D call: TRBD1 (5 bases). Trimming stripped 0 bases from V and 0 bases from J, with 12 bases between. This CDR3 comprises 16 residues. Germline values: CDR1 DFQATT, CDR2 SNEGSKA (reference sequence). The DNA of the CDR3 is TGCAGTGCTAGAGATCCCAGGCAGGGCTCCTACAATGAGCAGTTCTTC. This encodes CSARDPRQGSYNEQFF.

The chain is built from TRBV11-2 and TRBJ2-5, with D hard to call. Germline values: CDR1 SGHAT, CDR2 FQNNGV. CDR3 length: 11 amino acids. V lost 7 bases to trimming and J lost 5 bases, with 8 bases between them. The CDR3 reads CASTHRETQYF. The CDR3 coding sequence is TGTGCCAGCACCCACCGGGAGACCCAGTACTTC.

CDR3 amino acids: CASSPVDYEQYF. CDR3 nucleotides: TGTGCCAGCAGCCCCGTTGACTACGAGCAGTACTTC. The gene calls are TRBV14 and TRBJ2-7; D remains unclear. This CDR3 contains 12 residues. Between the trimmed V and J ends, which lost 4 bases and 3 bases, there was a span of 7 bases. Germline V gene lookup returns CDR1 SGHDN and CDR2 FVKESK. Looking up the rest from reference TRBV14 and TRBJ2-7 gives the full variable domain: EAGVTQFPSHSVIEKGQTVTLRCDPISGHDNLYWYRRVMGKEIKFLLHFVKESKQDESGMPNNRFLAERTGGTYSTLKVQPAELEDSGVYFCASSPVDYEQYFGPGTRLTVT.

The table lists this clonotype with a few counts. The chain has TRBV9 and TRBJ1-1; 9 bases line up with TRBD1. In germline, CDR1 is SGDLS, CDR2 YYNGEE. The junction had 3 bases not matched to a gene; V was cut back by 0 bases and J by 3 bases. This CDR3 contains 15 residues. For the CDR3, the DNA is TGTGCCAGCAGCGTAGCGGACAGGGGATACACTGAAGCTTTCTTT. This gives the protein CASSVADRGYTEAFF.

The V gene is TRBV20-1, the J gene TRBJ2-7, with 9 bases identical to TRBD2. J lost 3 bases, V lost 3 bases, and 3 bases had no gene match. CDR1 and CDR2 from the germline V gene are DFQATT and SNEGSKA (reference sequence). CDR3 length equals 13 residues. DNA for the CDR3: TGCAGTGCTAGTGATAGCGGGAGCTACGAGCAGTACTTC. It yields the protein CSASDSGSYEQYF.

There are a few counts of this clonotype. The chain combines TRBV20-1 with TRBJ1-5; perhaps TRBD1 as D (6 bases). This CDR3 region has 16 residues. V dropped 3 bases and J dropped 4 bases, with 19 bases sitting between them. Germline CDR1 and CDR2: DFQATT and SNEGSKA (reference sequence). CDR3 sequence reads: CSASPYSQGSNQPQHF. The CDR3 DNA reads TGCAGTGCTAGCCCCTATTCACAGGGCTCGAATCAGCCCCAGCATTTT.

The chain uses TRBV30 and TRBJ1-3; 7 bases line up with TRBD1. V lost 1 base to trimming and J lost 4 bases; unmatched junction nucleotides: 7. The CDR3 has 15 amino acids. Germline V gene data show CDR1 as GTSNPN and CDR2 as SVGIG (reference sequence). CDR3 residues: CAWSAGQVKGNTIYF. The CDR3 nucleotides are TGTGCCTGGAGTGCCGGACAGGTCAAAGGAAACACCATATATTTT.

DNA for the CDR3: TGTGCCAGCATAAGACAGGGAAATTCCGGGGAGCTGTTTTTT. Translation: CASIRQGNSGELFF. The chain joins TRBV6-6 to TRBJ2-2, with 7 nucleotides matching TRBD1. Germline V gene sequence: CDR1 MNHNY, CDR2 SVGAGI (reference sequence). V lost 7 bases and J lost 6; bases outside the gene matches: 8. This CDR3 contains 14 residues.

Concerning this clonotype itself: A junction boundary mismatches the germline segment, possibly from a read error. V and J are TRBV12-3 or TRBV12-4 and TRBJ1-1, with D possibly being TRBD1 (5 bases). The CDR3 loop spans 15 amino acids. DNA of the CDR3: TGTTCCAGCAGTTTGTTGGGGCAGGGGAACACTGAAGCTTTCTTT. Translating it yields CSSSLLGQGNTEAFF.

This clonotype was recorded once. V is TRBV9 and J is TRBJ1-1; no definite D call. V lost 1 base and J lost 6, with 10 bases in between. This CDR3 has 13 residues. The V gene's germline CDR1 is SGDLS and CDR2 YYNGEE. The CDR3 protein is CASSVPPWAEAFF. The CDR3 DNA sequence: TGTGCCAGCAGCGTACCCCCATGGGCTGAAGCTTTCTTT.

The chain employs TRBV27 and TRBJ2-7; 7 bases agree with TRBD2. The J call may be incorrect, as the DNA end agrees better with TRBJ2-5. Germline values: CDR1 MNHEY, CDR2 SMNVEV (reference sequence). The CDR3 covers 14 residues. CDR3 sequence reads: CASTPHAGVKTQYF. CDR3 nucleotide sequence: TGTGCCAGCACCCCTCACGCGGGGGTAAAGACCCAGTACTTC.

This clonotype turned up a few times. The chain combines TRBV15 with TRBJ2-5; D ambiguous. This CDR3 has 14 amino acids. Germline V gene lookup returns CDR1 LNHNV and CDR2 YYDKDF (reference sequence). V lost 1 base and J lost 4, with 10 bases in between. The CDR3 DNA reads TGTGCCACCAGCAGAGGGGCAGGTGGAGAGACCCAGTACTTC. As protein: CATSRGAGGETQYF.

In its sample, this clonotype was seen once. The J gene is TRBJ1-4, the V gene TRBV4-2; D is possibly TRBD1 (6 bases). V lost 1 base, J lost 5 bases, and 11 bases lay in between. The CDR3 length is 15 residues. CDR1 and CDR2 (germline): LGHNA, YNFKEQ. The CDR3 protein is CASSQGYRENEKLFF. CDR3 nucleotides: TGTGCCAGCAGCCAAGGGTACAGGGAGAATGAAAAACTGTTTTTT.

This rearrangement joins TRBV4-1 to TRBJ2-5, with 8 bases identical to TRBD1. The germline CDR1 and CDR2 sequences are MGHRA and YSYEKL. This CDR3 contains 17 residues. Trimming at V came to 5 bases and at J to 1 base, leaving 12 bases not matched to a gene. The CDR3, as DNA: TGCGCCAGCAGCTACCCTTCCGGGACAGGTTCCCAAGAGACCCAGTACTTC. It codes for CASSYPSGTGSQETQYF.

This sequence joins TRBV24-1 and TRBJ2-3, with D maybe TRBD1 (5 bases). Germline lookup yields CDR1 KGHDR and CDR2 SFDVKD. This CDR3 region has 15 residues. Trimming shortened V by 2 bases and J by 5 bases, and 13 bases separated the two germline ends. DNA of the CDR3: TGTGCCACCAGTGATTCCGAGACAGCTTTAGATACGCAGTATTTT. Amino acid sequence: CATSDSETALDTQYF.

The rearrangement uses TRBV20-1 and TRBJ2-3; no firm D call. The CDR3 is made up of 12 amino acids. V was clipped by 6 bases and J by 6 bases, with 13 bases between them. Germline V gene sequence: CDR1 DFQATT, CDR2 SNEGSKA (reference sequence). CDR3: CSARWGSDTQYF. The CDR3 coding sequence is TGCAGTGCGAGGTGGGGTTCCGATACGCAGTATTTT.

V is TRBV7-9 and J is TRBJ2-1; TRBD2 agrees at 10 bases. Germline loops: CDR1 SEHNR, CDR2 FQNEAQ (reference sequence). This CDR3 contains 15 residues. J gave up 4 bases and V 5 bases, and 5 bases lay outside the gene matches. The CDR3 reads CASSKLAGKYNEQFF. DNA for the CDR3: TGTGCCAGCAGCAAACTAGCGGGGAAATACAATGAGCAGTTCTTC.

This clonotype turned up a few times. The V and J genes are TRBV20-1 and TRBJ2-5; TRBD2 matches 8 bases. Germline V gives CDR1 DFQATT, CDR2 SNEGSKA (reference sequence). Germline trimming cut 6 bases from V and 2 bases from J; bases unmatched to any gene: 17. CDR3 length equals 17 residues. The CDR3 nucleotides are TGCAGTGCACAACTAGCGGAGGGCATCTTTTTTCAAGAGACCCAGTACTTC. This sequence encodes CSAQLAEGIFFQETQYF.